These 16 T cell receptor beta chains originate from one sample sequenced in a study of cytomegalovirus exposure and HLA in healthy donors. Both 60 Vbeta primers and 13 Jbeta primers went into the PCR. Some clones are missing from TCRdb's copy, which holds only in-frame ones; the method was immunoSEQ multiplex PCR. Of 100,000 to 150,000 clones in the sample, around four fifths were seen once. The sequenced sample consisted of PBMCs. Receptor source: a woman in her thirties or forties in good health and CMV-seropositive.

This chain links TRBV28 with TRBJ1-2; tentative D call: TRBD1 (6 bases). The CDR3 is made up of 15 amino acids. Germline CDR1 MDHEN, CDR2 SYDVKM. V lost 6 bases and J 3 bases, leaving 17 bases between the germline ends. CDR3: CASSLGGGMDYGYTF. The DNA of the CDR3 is TGTGCCAGCAGCCTCGGGGGGGGCATGGACTATGGCTACACCTTC.

The CDR3 protein is CATSRLSPGYGQPQHF. The CDR3 bases are TGTGCCACCAGCAGATTGAGTCCAGGGTACGGTCAGCCCCAGCATTTT. This rearrangement joins TRBV15 to TRBJ1-5; perhaps TRBD1 as D (5 bases). V shed 2 bases and J shed 6 bases, with 17 bases lying between them. In germline, CDR1 is LNHNV, CDR2 YYDKDF (reference sequence). This CDR3 comprises 16 residues. Filled out from reference TRBV15 and TRBJ1-5, the complete variable domain reads DAMVIQNPRYQVTQFGKPVTLSCSQTLNHNVMYWYQQKSSQAPKLLFHYYDKDFNNEADTPDNFQSRRPNTSFCFLDIRSPGLGDTAMYLCATSRLSPGYGQPQHFGDGTRLSIL.

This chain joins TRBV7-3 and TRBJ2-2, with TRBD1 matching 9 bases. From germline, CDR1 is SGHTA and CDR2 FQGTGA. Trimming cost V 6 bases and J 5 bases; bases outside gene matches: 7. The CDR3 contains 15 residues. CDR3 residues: CASSSGTGFTGELFF. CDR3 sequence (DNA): TGTGCCAGCAGTTCCGGGACAGGGTTTACCGGGGAGCTGTTTTTT.

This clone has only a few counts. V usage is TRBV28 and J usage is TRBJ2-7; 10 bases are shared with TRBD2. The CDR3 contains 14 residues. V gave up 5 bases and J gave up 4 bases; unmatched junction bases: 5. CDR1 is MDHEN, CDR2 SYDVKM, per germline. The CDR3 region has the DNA TGTGCCAGCAGTAGCGGGAGGGACACTTACGAGCAGTACTTC. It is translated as CASSSGRDTYEQYF.

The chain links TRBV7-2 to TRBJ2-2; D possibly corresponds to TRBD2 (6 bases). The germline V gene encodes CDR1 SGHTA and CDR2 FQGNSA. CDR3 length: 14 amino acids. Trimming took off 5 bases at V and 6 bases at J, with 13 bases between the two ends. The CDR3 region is CASSPVGSSGELFF. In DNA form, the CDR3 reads TGTGCCAGCAGCCCGGTCGGGAGTTCCGGGGAGCTGTTTTTT.

The CDR3 spells CASSPRRGGLNTEAFF. In nucleotides, the CDR3 is TGCGCCAGCAGCCCCAGAAGGGGGGGCCTCAACACTGAAGCTTTCTTT. J is TRBJ1-1 and V is TRBV4-3, with D maybe TRBD1 (6 bases). This CDR3 has 16 amino acids. V was pared by 4 bases and J by 2 bases, with 17 bases between. Germline loops: CDR1 LGHNA, CDR2 YSLEER.

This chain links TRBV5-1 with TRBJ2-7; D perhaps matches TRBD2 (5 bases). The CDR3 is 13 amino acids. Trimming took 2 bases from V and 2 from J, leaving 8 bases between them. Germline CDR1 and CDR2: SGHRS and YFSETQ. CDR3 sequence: CASSFSGTYEQYF. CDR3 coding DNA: TGCGCCAGCAGCTTTTCCGGGACCTACGAGCAGTACTTC.

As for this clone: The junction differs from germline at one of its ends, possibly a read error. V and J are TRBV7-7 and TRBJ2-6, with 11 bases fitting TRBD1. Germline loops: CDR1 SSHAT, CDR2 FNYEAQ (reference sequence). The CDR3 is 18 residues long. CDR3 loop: CASSLGGQGASGANVLTF. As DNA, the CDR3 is TGTGCTAGCAGCTTAGGCGGACAGGGGGCCTCTGGGGCCAACGTCCTGACTTTC.

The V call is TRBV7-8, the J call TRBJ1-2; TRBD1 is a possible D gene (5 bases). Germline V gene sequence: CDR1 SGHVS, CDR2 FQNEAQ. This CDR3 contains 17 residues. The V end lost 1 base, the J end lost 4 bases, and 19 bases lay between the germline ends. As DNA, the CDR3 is TGTGCCAGCAGCTTAGAGGGGCGATCCCCCCTTGTCTATGGCTACACCTTC. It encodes CASSLEGRSPLVYGYTF.

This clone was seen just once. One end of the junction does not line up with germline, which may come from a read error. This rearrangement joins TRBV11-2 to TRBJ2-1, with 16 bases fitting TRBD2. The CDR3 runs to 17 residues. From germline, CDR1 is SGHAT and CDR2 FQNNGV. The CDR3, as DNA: TGTGCCAGCAGCCTTGGGACTAGCGGGAGGGTATACAATGAGCAGCTCTTC. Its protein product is CASSLGTSGRVYNEQLF.

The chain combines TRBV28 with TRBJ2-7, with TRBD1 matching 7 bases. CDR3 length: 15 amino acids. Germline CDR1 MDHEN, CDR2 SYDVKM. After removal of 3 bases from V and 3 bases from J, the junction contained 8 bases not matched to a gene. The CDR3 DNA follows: TGTGCCAGCAGTTTGGCTACTGGGACAGTCTACGAGCAGTACTTC. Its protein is CASSLATGTVYEQYF.

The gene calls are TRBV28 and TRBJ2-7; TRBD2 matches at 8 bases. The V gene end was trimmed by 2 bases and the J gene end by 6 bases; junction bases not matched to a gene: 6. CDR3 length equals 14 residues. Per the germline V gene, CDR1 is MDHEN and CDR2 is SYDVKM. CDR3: CASSLRAGGSEQYF. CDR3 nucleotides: TGTGCCAGCAGTTTACGGGCGGGGGGCAGCGAGCAGTACTTC.

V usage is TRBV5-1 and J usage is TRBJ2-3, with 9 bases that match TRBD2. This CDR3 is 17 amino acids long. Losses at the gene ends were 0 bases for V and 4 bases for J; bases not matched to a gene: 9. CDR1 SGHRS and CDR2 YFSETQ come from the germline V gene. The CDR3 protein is CASSLGGLTSGSDTQYF. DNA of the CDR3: TGCGCCAGCAGCTTGGGGGGTTTAACTAGCGGGTCAGATACGCAGTATTTT.

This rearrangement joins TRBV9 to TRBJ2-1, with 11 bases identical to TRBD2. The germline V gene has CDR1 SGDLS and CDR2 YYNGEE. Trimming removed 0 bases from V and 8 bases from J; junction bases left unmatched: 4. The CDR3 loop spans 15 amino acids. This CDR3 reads CASSVVAGGVDEQFF. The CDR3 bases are TGTGCCAGCAGCGTAGTAGCGGGAGGGGTAGATGAGCAGTTCTTC.

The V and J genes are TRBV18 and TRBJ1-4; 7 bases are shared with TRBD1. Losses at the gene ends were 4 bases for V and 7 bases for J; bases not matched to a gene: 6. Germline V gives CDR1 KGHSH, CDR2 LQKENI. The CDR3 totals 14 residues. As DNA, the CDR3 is TGTGCCAGCTCACGTCCCCAGGGGGGTGAAAAACTGTTTTTT. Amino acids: CASSRPQGGEKLFF.

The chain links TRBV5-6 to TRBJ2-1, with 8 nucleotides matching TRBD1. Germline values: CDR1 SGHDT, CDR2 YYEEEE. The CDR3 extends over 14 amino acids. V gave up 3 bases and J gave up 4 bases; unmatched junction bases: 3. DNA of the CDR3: TGTGCCAGCAGCTCGAGACAGGGGTACAATGAGCAGTTCTTC. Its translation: CASSSRQGYNEQFF.